The clone carrying this TCR beta chain was seen a single time. The data stem from a study of cytomegalovirus exposure and HLA in healthy donors. Overall study: HLA-typed donors were the source of around 85 million unique TCRs held in an early data release.

This CDR3 is 17 amino acids long. Per germline, CDR1 SGHAT and CDR2 FQDESV (reference sequence). V lost 5 bases, J lost 4 bases, and 15 bases stayed unmatched. Donors had nominal health at sampling but likely had unrecorded immune exposures. The study ran its PCR with 60 Vbeta and 13 Jbeta primers. Sequenced by immunoSEQ multiplex PCR; TCRdb stores in-frame clones only, minus some. The sample includes about 200,000 clones, 70% to 80% of them seen just once. This receptor was identified in a male donor in good health and CMV-seropositive. Source material: PBMCs. The V and J genes are TRBV11-1 and TRBJ1-2; TRBD1 matches 8 bases. CDR3 sequence reads: CASSRFRTGPDAYGYTF. The DNA for the CDR3 is TGTGCCAGCAGCCGTTTTCGGACAGGGCCCGACGCCTATGGCTACACCTTC.